These 15 T cell receptor beta chains share one sample of origin, sequenced in a study of human CD4 T cells and Enterobacteriaceae. Only in-frame clones appear in the TCRdb table, and some are missing; sequencing was by immunoSEQ multiplex PCR. This table holds 25,000 to 35,000 clones, 65% to 85% found once. The memory gate held CD4+ cells that were not CD45RA+CCR7+CD95- naive cells, over 98% pure. The sequencing sample was made of memory CD4+ T cells from blood. These receptors were obtained from a human donor in good health.

V is TRBV6-1 and J is TRBJ2-2, with 7 nucleotides matching TRBD1. Germline loops: CDR1 MNHNS, CDR2 SASEGT. V gave up 7 bases and J gave up 2 bases; unmatched junction bases: 4. This CDR3 contains 14 residues. CDR3 nucleotide sequence: TGTGCCAGCAAACAGGGGAGCAACACCGGGGAGCTGTTTTTT. Its translation is CASKQGSNTGELFF.

The CDR3 sequence is CASSRYAGTGSNEQFF. The CDR3 coding sequence is TGTGCCAGCAGCCGATACGCCGGGACAGGGTCGAATGAGCAGTTCTTC. This chain links TRBV13 with TRBJ2-1, with 9 bases fitting TRBD1. Per germline, CDR1 PRHDT and CDR2 FYEKMQ (reference sequence). After removal of 5 bases from V and 7 bases from J, the junction contained 12 bases not matched to a gene. The CDR3 sequence is 16 residues long.

This chain links TRBV6-6 with TRBJ1-6; D unresolved. This CDR3 is built from 12 residues. V lost 8 bases to trimming and J lost 7 bases, with 9 bases between them. Germline values: CDR1 MNHNY, CDR2 SVGAGI (reference sequence). Written as DNA, the CDR3 is TGTGCCAGCTTCGGCGGGAATTCACCCCTCCACTTT. It codes for CASFGGNSPLHF.

The chain uses TRBV11-2 and TRBJ2-1; the D gene is possibly TRBD2 (6 bases). Germline V gene data show CDR1 as SGHAT and CDR2 as FQNNGV. Trimming removed 1 base from V and 8 bases from J, with 18 bases in between. The CDR3 is made up of 16 amino acids. In DNA, the CDR3 is TGTGCCAGCAGCTTAGGTACTAGCCGCCCCTCCGATGAGCAGTTCTTC. Its protein product is CASSLGTSRPSDEQFF.

This sequence joins TRBV5-8 and TRBJ1-3; the match to TRBD1 covers 10 bases. Unmatched junction bases numbered 2, after V lost 4 bases and J lost 4 bases. CDR3 length equals 14 residues. The germline V gene has CDR1 SGHTS and CDR2 YDEGEE. The DNA of the CDR3 is TGTGCCAGCAGCCGGGACAGGGGAGGAAACACCATATATTTT. It yields the protein CASSRDRGGNTIYF.

This chain joins TRBV9 and TRBJ1-5; D is unclear. The length of the CDR3 is 12 residues. With 4 bases removed from V and 5 bases from J, the gap between germline ends came to 7 bases. Germline V gives CDR1 SGDLS, CDR2 YYNGEE. The CDR3 reads CASSPYDQPQHF. The DNA for the CDR3 is TGTGCCAGCAGCCCATATGATCAGCCCCAGCATTTT.

The rearrangement joins TRBV5-1 to TRBJ2-7, with 10 bases that match TRBD2. CDR1 and CDR2 from the germline V gene are SGHRS and YFSETQ. This CDR3 comprises 15 residues. The J segment lost 2 bases and the V segment lost 4 bases, leaving 6 bases of the junction unmatched. The chain's CDR3 is CASSRGLAETYEQYF. As DNA, the CDR3 is TGCGCCAGCAGCCGCGGACTAGCGGAAACCTACGAGCAGTACTTC.

V is TRBV28 and J is TRBJ1-5; the D is unclear. V gave up 2 bases and J gave up 2 bases, with 13 bases separating them. The V gene's germline CDR1 is MDHEN and CDR2 SYDVKM. The CDR3 length is 16 residues. The CDR3 DNA reads as TGTGCCAGCAGTTTAAAACGGCAAACCGGCAATCAGCCCCAGCATTTT. Translating gives CASSLKRQTGNQPQHF.

The V gene is TRBV11-3, the J gene TRBJ2-7; D is possibly TRBD1 or TRBD2 (8 bases each). Looked up from germline, CDR1 is SGHNT and CDR2 is YENEEA. This CDR3 spans 16 amino acids. V was shortened by 4 bases and J by 3 bases, with 19 bases between the two germline ends. DNA of the CDR3: TGTGCCAGCAGCTCACGGGAGGGGACAGGCTACTACGAGCAGTACTTC. It codes for CASSSREGTGYYEQYF.

The chain carries TRBV5-1 and TRBJ2-1; possibly TRBD1 or TRBD2 for D (5 bases each). The CDR3 totals 13 residues. V was trimmed by 5 bases and J by 10 bases, leaving 16 bases between them. Germline CDR1 SGHRS, CDR2 YFSETQ. CDR3 DNA: TGCGCCAGCAGGAGGGACGGCCCGGGGGAGCAGTTCTTC. This translates into CASRRDGPGEQFF.

The chain joins TRBV19 to TRBJ2-5, with TRBD1 matching over 8 bases. Looked up from germline, CDR1 is LNHDA and CDR2 is SQIVND (reference sequence). The CDR3 has 14 residues. J lost 5 bases, V lost 2 bases, and 4 bases had no gene match. The CDR3 spells CASSIPGGWETQYF. The CDR3 coding sequence is TGTGCCAGTAGTATACCAGGGGGCTGGGAGACCCAGTACTTC.

This chain links TRBV6-1 with TRBJ1-6; TRBD1 is a possible D gene (6 bases). Germline-derived CDR1 and CDR2 are MNHNS and SASEGT. V lost 8 bases, J lost 7 bases, and 18 bases lay in between. CDR3 length: 15 amino acids. CDR3 region: CASGGGGVLNSPLHF. Here the CDR3 DNA reads TGTGCCAGCGGAGGAGGGGGGGTGTTAAATTCACCCCTCCACTTT.

The CDR3 protein is CASQGLAGVSDTQYF. The CDR3 bases are TGTGCCAGCCAGGGACTAGCGGGAGTTTCGGATACGCAGTATTTT. The V call is TRBV18, the J call TRBJ2-3; TRBD2 matches 14 bases. The germline gives CDR1 KGHSH, CDR2 LQKENI. CDR3 length: 15 residues. J was trimmed by 6 bases and V by 8 bases; bases with no gene match: 7.

This clone was recorded only once. The chain combines TRBV29-1 with TRBJ2-2; 7 bases fit TRBD2. This CDR3 spans 12 amino acids. The ends lost 3 bases at V and 10 bases at J; junction bases unmatched: 5. Germline loops: CDR1 SQVTM, CDR2 ANQGSEA. The CDR3 here is CSVDPGTTELFF. In DNA, the CDR3 is TGCAGCGTTGACCCCGGGACTACGGAGCTGTTTTTT.

The chain uses TRBV7-2 and TRBJ2-3, with D perhaps matching TRBD2 (5 bases). The germline V gene encodes CDR1 SGHTA and CDR2 FQGNSA. The ends were cut back, 1 base at V and 4 bases at J, with 12 bases in the middle. CDR3 size: 15 residues. The CDR3 protein is CASSLEGWGADTQYF. In nucleotides, the CDR3 is TGTGCCAGCAGCTTAGAGGGTTGGGGAGCAGATACGCAGTATTTT. The entire variable domain, with the rest obtained from reference TRBV7-2 and TRBJ2-3, is as follows: GAGVSQSPSNKVTEKGKDVELRCDPISGHTALYWYRQSLGQGLEFLIYFQGNSAPDKSGLPSDRFSAERTGGSVSTLTIQRTQQEDSAVYLCASSLEGWGADTQYFGPGTRLTVL.